Shown below are 21 T cell receptor beta chains from a single sample sequenced in a study of T cell responses to AZD1222 COVID-19 vaccine. TCRdb's copy holds only in-frame clones and misses some; the assay was immunoSEQ multiplex PCR. The profile shows about 200,000 clones, 80% to 95% of them singletons. The material sequenced was peripheral blood, taken on day 0 of AZD1222 vaccination. The origin of the receptors is an adult in good health.

The chain couples TRBV15 to TRBJ1-1, with TRBD1 matching 9 bases. V dropped 5 bases and J dropped 7; count of bases not matched to a gene: 2. The CDR3 is 12 residues long. The germline CDR1 and CDR2 sequences are LNHNV and YYDKDF (reference sequence). Here the CDR3 reads CATSGQGIEAFF. DNA for the CDR3: TGTGCCACCAGCGGACAGGGGATTGAAGCTTTCTTT. Complete variable domain (other parts from reference TRBV15 and TRBJ1-1): DAMVIQNPRYQVTQFGKPVTLSCSQTLNHNVMYWYQQKSSQAPKLLFHYYDKDFNNEADTPDNFQSRRPNTSFCFLDIRSPGLGDTAMYLCATSGQGIEAFFGQGTRLTVV.

The CDR3, as DNA: TGTGCCAGCAGCTTATATGGGCGGGGGGCCACAACCTACGAGCAGTACTTC. It is translated as CASSLYGRGATTYEQYF. The chain carries TRBV7-9 and TRBJ2-7; 8 bases agree with TRBD2. The CDR3 spans 17 residues. With V trimmed by 2 bases and J by 2 bases, 11 bases remained unmatched. CDR1 and CDR2 from the germline V gene are SEHNR and FQNEAQ (reference sequence).

The V and J genes are TRBV2 and TRBJ1-5; possible D gene TRBD1, 6 bases. Trimming shortened V by 7 bases and J by 0 bases, and 10 bases separated the two germline ends. Germline CDR1 is SNHLY and CDR2 is FYNNEI. The CDR3 has 14 residues. The CDR3 sequence is CASTLTGSNQPQHF. CDR3 coding DNA: TGTGCCAGCACCCTGACAGGTAGCAATCAGCCCCAGCATTTT.

The chain recombines TRBV9 with TRBJ1-1, with 9 positions matching TRBD1. The length of the CDR3 is 16 residues. The ends lost 1 base at V and 2 bases at J; junction bases unmatched: 6. Germline V gene lookup returns CDR1 SGDLS and CDR2 YYNGEE. The DNA of the CDR3 is TGTGCCAGCAGCGTACCTCGACAGGGGGTAAACACTGAAGCTTTCTTT. Encoded protein: CASSVPRQGVNTEAFF.

The CDR3 DNA follows: TGTGCCAGCAGTGTCAGACAGGGCCGGCAGCCCCAGCATTTT. It yields the protein CASSVRQGRQPQHF. The rearrangement joins TRBV27 to TRBJ1-5; 7 bases line up with TRBD1. With V trimmed by 5 bases and J by 7 bases, 8 bases remained unmatched. The germline V gene encodes CDR1 MNHEY and CDR2 SMNVEV (reference sequence). The CDR3 is made up of 14 amino acids.

This chain connects TRBV3-1 (or the pseudogene TRBV3-2) to TRBJ1-1, with 8 bases aligning to TRBD1. CDR1 and CDR2 from the germline V gene are LGHDT and YNNKEL (reference sequence). V was clipped by 4 bases and J by 5 bases; unmatched bases: 18. This CDR3 has 18 amino acids. The CDR3 DNA reads as TGTGCCAGCAGCCCAAACCAAAAGTATGGACAGGGTTGGACTGAAGCTTTCTTT. It yields the protein CASSPNQKYGQGWTEAFF.

This clone was seen just once. This chain joins TRBV3-1 (or the pseudogene TRBV3-2) and TRBJ2-2, with D possibly TRBD2 on 7 matching bases. This CDR3 spans 20 amino acids. V shed 0 bases and J shed 4 bases, with 24 bases lying between them. The V gene's germline CDR1 is LGHDT and CDR2 YNNKEL (reference sequence). In DNA form, the CDR3 reads TGTGCCAGCAGCCAAGACTTCGGAGGGCGCGCGGGGGCACTCACCGGGGAGCTGTTTTTT. Its protein is CASSQDFGGRAGALTGELFF.

The count of this clone is one. J is TRBJ1-1 and V is TRBV19, with a weak D call TRBD1 (5 bases). V lost 10 bases to trimming and J lost 2 bases, with 8 bases between them. The CDR3 has 11 residues. The germline V gene has CDR1 LNHDA and CDR2 SQIVND (reference sequence). The DNA of the CDR3 is TGTGCCACTGGGACTAACACTGAAGCTTTCTTT. Amino acids: CATGTNTEAFF.

The J gene is TRBJ1-5, the V gene TRBV3-1 (or the pseudogene TRBV3-2); unclear D gene. CDR3 length equals 15 residues. Trimming removed 0 bases at V and 1 base at J, with 7 bases between. The germline gives CDR1 LGHDT, CDR2 YNNKEL (reference sequence). CDR3 coding DNA: TGTGCCAGCAGCCAAGAACGACGGAGCAATCAGCCCCAGCATTTT. It yields the protein CASSQERRSNQPQHF.

The gene calls are TRBV7-9 and TRBJ2-5, with TRBD1 matching 8 bases. Trimming took 1 base from V and 3 from J; bases not matched to a gene: 4. The germline CDR1 and CDR2 sequences are SEHNR and FQNEAQ (reference sequence). This CDR3 region has 15 residues. CDR3 in DNA: TGTGCCAGCAGCTTAGTCGGGGGACAGGAAGAGACCCAGTACTTC. This translates into CASSLVGGQEETQYF.

The chain is built from TRBV6-2 or TRBV6-3 and TRBJ2-2; tentatively, D is TRBD1 or TRBD2 (6 bases each). Per germline, CDR1 MNHEY and CDR2 SVGEGT. This CDR3 contains 17 residues. The V end lost 5 bases, the J end lost 4 bases, and 20 bases lay between the germline ends. The CDR3 coding sequence is TGTGCCAGCAGTCCCCACCCGGGGGTAGGGGGCACCGGGGAGCTGTTTTTT. Encoded protein: CASSPHPGVGGTGELFF.

The chain employs TRBV3-1 (or the pseudogene TRBV3-2) and TRBJ1-2, with 8 nucleotides matching TRBD1. CDR1 LGHDT and CDR2 YNNKEL come from the germline V gene (reference sequence). This CDR3 has 14 residues. V lost 4 bases to trimming and J lost 2 bases; unmatched junction nucleotides: 3. The CDR3 DNA follows: TGTGCCAGCAGCCCAGGGGGCCGAAACTATGGCTACACCTTC. Translated: CASSPGGRNYGYTF.

The V and J genes are TRBV21-1 and TRBJ1-1. TRBV21-1 has pseudogene status. The CDR3 consists of 16 residues. CDR3 coding DNA: TGTGCCAGCATCCTACCTGGGGGGGGACTGAACACTGAAGCTTTCTTT. This codes for CASILPGGGLNTEAFF.

This chain joins TRBV19 and TRBJ1-6; D is possibly TRBD1 (6 bases). The germline CDR1 and CDR2 sequences are LNHDA and SQIVND (reference sequence). V was shortened by 4 bases and J by 8 bases, with 9 bases between the two germline ends. This CDR3 is 13 amino acids long. This CDR3 is CASSRAGDSPLHF. In DNA, the CDR3 is TGTGCCAGTAGTAGGGCAGGGGATTCACCCCTCCACTTT.

The J gene is TRBJ1-1, the V gene TRBV19, with D unresolved. The length of the CDR3 is 12 residues. From germline, CDR1 is LNHDA and CDR2 SQIVND (reference sequence). Trimming shortened V by 5 bases and J by 4 bases, and 8 bases separated the two germline ends. CDR3 DNA: TGTGCCAGTAGTCCGGCCCTCACTGAAGCTTTCTTT. This codes for CASSPALTEAFF.

The CDR3 protein is CASSQDVGRSGANVLTF. The DNA for the CDR3 is TGTGCCAGCAGCCAAGATGTGGGACGGTCTGGGGCCAACGTCCTGACTTTC. V usage is TRBV4-2 and J usage is TRBJ2-6; D is perhaps TRBD1 or TRBD2 (5 bases each). The ends were cut back, 0 bases at V and 1 base at J, with 10 bases in the middle. CDR3 size: 17 residues. Germline-derived CDR1 and CDR2 are LGHNA and YNFKEQ.

This chain links TRBV6-5 with TRBJ1-1, with D uncertain. The CDR3 extends over 14 amino acids. V lost 0 bases, J lost 7 bases, and 12 bases lay in between. Looked up from germline, CDR1 is MNHEY and CDR2 is SVGAGI. Written as DNA, the CDR3 is TGTGCCAGCAGTTACTCCATCTTAAAGGGTGAAGCTTTCTTT. Translating gives CASSYSILKGEAFF.

The chain has TRBV3-1 (or the pseudogene TRBV3-2) and TRBJ2-1, with TRBD2 as a possible D gene (6 bases). The V end lost 3 bases, the J end lost 7 bases, and 16 bases lay between the germline ends. Germline V CDR1 and CDR2: LGHDT, YNNKEL (reference sequence). The CDR3 consists of 15 residues. This CDR3 is CASSQGGEGWNEQFF. Here the CDR3 DNA reads TGTGCCAGCAGCCAGGGAGGTGAGGGGTGGAATGAGCAGTTCTTC.

The CDR3 region is CASSFWYGDGELFF. The CDR3 DNA reads TGTGCCAGCAGCTTTTGGTACGGGGACGGGGAGCTGTTTTTT. This chain links TRBV7-7 with TRBJ2-2, with D tentatively TRBD2 (5 bases). The germline V gene has CDR1 SSHAT and CDR2 FNYEAQ (reference sequence). CDR3 size: 14 residues. With 3 bases removed from V and 7 bases from J, the gap between germline ends came to 12 bases.

V usage is TRBV6-5 and J usage is TRBJ1-1; TRBD1 agrees at 9 bases. CDR3 length: 15 amino acids. V lost 5 bases, J lost 3 bases, and 7 bases stayed unmatched. Germline V gene data show CDR1 as MNHEY and CDR2 as SVGAGI. In DNA, the CDR3 is TGTGCCAGCAGTACGTGGGGACAGGGTGACACTGAAGCTTTCTTT. This translates into CASSTWGQGDTEAFF.

This clone was observed once. The CDR3 reads CASSERTGKSEHEQYF. The DNA of the CDR3 is TGTGCCAGCAGCGAACGGACAGGGAAGAGTGAGCACGAGCAGTACTTC. The chain joins TRBV11-2 to TRBJ2-7, with 8 bases that match TRBD1. With V trimmed by 5 bases and J by 5 bases, 14 bases remained unmatched. From germline, CDR1 is SGHAT and CDR2 FQNNGV. CDR3 length equals 16 residues.